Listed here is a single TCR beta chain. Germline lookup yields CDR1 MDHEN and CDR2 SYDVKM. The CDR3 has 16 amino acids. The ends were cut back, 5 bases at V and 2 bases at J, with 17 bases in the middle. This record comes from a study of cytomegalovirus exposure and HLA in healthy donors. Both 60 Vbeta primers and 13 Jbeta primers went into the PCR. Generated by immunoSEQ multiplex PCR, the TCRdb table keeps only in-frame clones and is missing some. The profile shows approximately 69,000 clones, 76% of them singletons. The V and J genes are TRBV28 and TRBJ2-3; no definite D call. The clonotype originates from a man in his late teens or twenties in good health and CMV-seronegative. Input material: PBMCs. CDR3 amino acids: CASSPSRPSNTDTQYF. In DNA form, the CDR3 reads TGTGCCAGCAGTCCCTCGAGGCCGTCCAACACAGATACGCAGTATTTT.